This T cell receptor (beta chain) was obtained from a study of OX40 agonist ivuxolimab in advanced cancers. Study-level background: The drug used for patients, ivuxolimab, was an agonistic anti-OX40 (CD134) antibody.

TCRdb's copy holds only in-frame clones and misses some; the assay was immunoSEQ multiplex PCR. Of some 100,000 clones in the sample, roughly 94% were seen once. V dropped 4 bases and J dropped 3 bases, with 10 bases sitting between them. The CDR3 is made up of 14 amino acids. From germline, CDR1 is MNHEY and CDR2 SMNVEV (reference sequence). Study results and limitations: At 0.1 to 3.0 mg/kg, clonal expansion of CD4+ and CD8+ blood T cells had occurred by week 6. Still undetermined is the antigen specificity of the expanded peripheral T cells.

On this clone itself: Its antigen is as yet unknown.

This sequence joins TRBV27 and TRBJ2-1; D is uncertain. The specimen comprised CD4+ or CD8+ T cells sorted from blood, sampled in a trial of the OX40 agonist ivuxolimab. The receptor's source is an adult with an advanced solid tumor such as melanoma, head and neck, liver or kidney cancer. Here the CDR3 DNA reads TGTGCCAGCAGTTACGGCACCTACTACAATGAGCAGTTCTTC. This translates into CASSYGTYYNEQFF.